Below are 23 T cell receptor beta chains sequenced from a single sample in a study of blood T cell repertoires in COVID-19. TCRdb's table, derived via immunoSEQ multiplex PCR, lists solely in-frame clones and lacks some. The sample records 130,000 or so clones, less than 85% being singletons. What was sequenced was peripheral blood. The receptors shown here come from a woman aged 60-70 years with acute or convalescent COVID-19.

J is TRBJ1-4 and V is TRBV9; tentative D call: TRBD1 (6 bases). The CDR3 extends over 17 amino acids. Germline V gene lookup returns CDR1 SGDLS and CDR2 YYNGEE. The ends were cut back, 0 bases at V and 3 bases at J, with 15 bases in the middle. The CDR3 region is CASSVGRSTGSNEKLFF. Here the CDR3 DNA reads TGTGCCAGCAGCGTAGGAAGGTCGACAGGCTCTAATGAAAAACTGTTTTTT.

The CDR3 sequence is CASSWQDRVSSTDTQYF. The CDR3 DNA is TGCGCCAGCAGCTGGCAAGACAGGGTGTCGAGCACAGATACGCAGTATTTT. The chain uses TRBV5-1 and TRBJ2-3; 7 bases match TRBD1. Germline V gene lookup returns CDR1 SGHRS and CDR2 YFSETQ. V trimming: 3 bases; J trimming: 0 bases; junction bases outside the gene matches: 10. The CDR3 has 17 amino acids.

This clone has only one observation. The chain couples TRBV19 to TRBJ1-2, with 7 bases lining up with TRBD1. The V and J ends lost 8 bases and 6 bases, in that order; junction bases with no gene match: 3. This CDR3 contains 11 residues. The V gene's germline CDR1 is LNHDA and CDR2 SQIVND (reference sequence). CDR3 coding DNA: TGTGCCAGTCAAGGGGGCGATGGCTACACCTTC. It codes for CASQGGDGYTF.

The chain combines TRBV3-1 (or the pseudogene TRBV3-2) with TRBJ2-1; D is unclear. Looked up from germline, CDR1 is LGHDT and CDR2 is YNNKEL (reference sequence). Between the trimmed V and J ends, which lost 3 bases and 8 bases, there was a span of 11 bases. The length of the CDR3 is 13 residues. Here the CDR3 reads CASSHLEGDEQFF. In DNA form, the CDR3 reads TGTGCCAGCAGCCACCTTGAAGGAGATGAGCAGTTCTTC.

V and J are TRBV9 and TRBJ2-7; possible D gene TRBD1, 6 bases. The CDR3 runs to 15 residues. CDR1 and CDR2 from the germline V gene are SGDLS and YYNGEE. V gave up 2 bases and J gave up 2 bases, with 14 bases separating them. The CDR3 DNA reads TGTGCCAGCAGCGTTACAGGGCAAGCGCCCTACGAGCAGTACTTC. Protein sequence: CASSVTGQAPYEQYF.

This chain uses TRBV6-1 with TRBJ1-1, with 7 bases identical to TRBD1. CDR3 size: 13 residues. Germline-derived CDR1 and CDR2 are MNHNS and SASEGT. With V trimmed by 2 bases and J by 5 bases, 2 bases remained unmatched. In DNA, the CDR3 is TGTGCCAGCAGTGAATGGGGACAGACTGAAGCTTTCTTT. Encoded protein: CASSEWGQTEAFF.

This clone was observed a single time. The chain combines TRBV6-5 with TRBJ1-2; unclear D gene. CDR3 length: 12 amino acids. Per the germline V gene, CDR1 is MNHEY and CDR2 is SVGAGI. With 6 bases removed from V and 6 bases from J, the gap between germline ends came to 11 bases. This chain's CDR3 is CASRIVTDGYTF. The CDR3 DNA reads TGTGCCAGCAGAATTGTTACGGATGGCTACACCTTC.

This clone appeared once. V gene TRBV19 combines with J gene TRBJ2-7; D ambiguous. CDR3 length equals 14 residues. Germline CDR1 LNHDA, CDR2 SQIVND (reference sequence). Trimming removed 3 bases at V and 1 base at J, with 10 bases between. This CDR3 is CASSIRPGSYEQYF. The CDR3 bases are TGTGCCAGTAGTATCAGACCAGGATCCTACGAGCAGTACTTC.

The chain combines TRBV10-1 with TRBJ1-1; D is unclear. Per the germline V gene, CDR1 is WNHNN and CDR2 is SYGVQD (reference sequence). With 0 bases removed from V and 1 base from J, the gap between germline ends came to 15 bases. The CDR3 totals 17 residues. The CDR3 region is CASSESKEAGKNTEAFF. CDR3 bases: TGCGCCAGCAGTGAGTCGAAGGAGGCTGGGAAGAACACTGAAGCTTTCTTT.

The gene calls are TRBV2 and TRBJ1-5; no definite D call. V was clipped by 8 bases and J by 0 bases, with 11 bases between them. Germline assignment: CDR1 SNHLY and CDR2 FYNNEI. The CDR3 is 14 residues long. The CDR3 is CASGLVDSNQPQHF. In nucleotides, the CDR3 is TGTGCCAGCGGACTAGTAGATAGCAATCAGCCCCAGCATTTT.

The chain joins TRBV4-2 to TRBJ2-1; perhaps TRBD2 as D (5 bases). V lost 4 bases, J lost 8 bases, and 21 bases lay in between. Per the germline V gene, CDR1 is LGHNA and CDR2 is YNFKEQ. This CDR3 is built from 16 residues. The CDR3 DNA follows: TGTGCCAGCAGCCTAAAGGCCCAAGGATTCGGGGATGAGCAGTTCTTC. Amino acids: CASSLKAQGFGDEQFF.

J is TRBJ2-1 and V is TRBV29-1; D is possibly TRBD2 (5 bases). CDR3 size: 11 residues. Trimming cost V 8 bases and J 5 bases, with 10 bases left between them. Germline assignment: CDR1 SQVTM and CDR2 ANQGSEA. The CDR3 bases are TGCAGCTCCGGACTTAACAATGAGCAGTTCTTC. This gives the protein CSSGLNNEQFF.

The J gene is TRBJ1-2, the V gene TRBV10-3; D gene ambiguous. The CDR3 extends over 14 amino acids. The germline V gene encodes CDR1 ENHRY and CDR2 SYGVKD. Trimming removed 4 bases from V and 4 bases from J, with 13 bases in between. CDR3 sequence: CAISGSERSYGYTF. CDR3 nucleotide sequence: TGTGCCATCAGTGGCTCGGAGAGAAGCTATGGCTACACCTTC.

About this clone itself: The same CDR3 also results from other DNA sequences found in this sample. The chain couples TRBV2 to TRBJ2-3; D perhaps matches TRBD2 (6 bases). This CDR3 spans 13 amino acids. Germline values: CDR1 SNHLY, CDR2 FYNNEI. V was trimmed by 8 bases and J by 0 bases, leaving 9 bases between them. CDR3 coding DNA: TGTGCCAGCGAGGGGACTAGCACAGATACGCAGTATTTT. It translates to CASEGTSTDTQYF.

The V and J genes are TRBV6-1 and TRBJ2-5, with D possibly matching TRBD1 (6 bases). Germline V gene sequence: CDR1 MNHNS, CDR2 SASEGT. V lost 9 bases, J lost 5 bases, and 16 bases lay in between. This CDR3 is 13 amino acids long. This CDR3 is CASSLGAPETQYF. Here the CDR3 DNA reads TGTGCCAGTTCCCTGGGGGCCCCTGAGACCCAGTACTTC.

This clone has just one count. The rearrangement joins TRBV5-6 to TRBJ2-1; D is possibly TRBD2 (6 bases). Per germline, CDR1 SGHDT and CDR2 YYEEEE. The V and J ends lost 3 bases and 7 bases respectively, with 17 bases between them. The CDR3 extends over 15 amino acids. The CDR3 DNA reads TGTGCCAGCAGCTCACGAGGACTACTTGGGAATGAGCAGTTCTTC. It yields the protein CASSSRGLLGNEQFF.

The chain uses TRBV19 and TRBJ1-4, with D uncertain. The CDR3 covers 13 residues. The V end was cut by 8 bases, the J end by 5 bases, with 12 bases between. Germline values: CDR1 LNHDA, CDR2 SQIVND (reference sequence). The CDR3 protein is CASYQRQNEKLFF. The DNA of the CDR3 is TGTGCCAGTTACCAGCGGCAGAATGAAAAACTGTTTTTT.

The J gene is TRBJ1-2, the V gene TRBV5-1, with 8 bases lining up with TRBD1. The junction had 9 bases not matched to a gene; V was cut back by 4 bases and J by 7 bases. CDR3 length equals 14 residues. Germline CDR1 reads SGHRS; CDR2 reads YFSETQ. For the CDR3, the DNA is TGCGCCAGCAGCGCAGTGCAGGGGGCGCGTGGCTACACCTTC. Its protein product is CASSAVQGARGYTF. The full variable domain, rest sourced from reference TRBV5-1 and TRBJ1-2, is KAGVTQTPRYLIKTRGQQVTLSCSPISGHRSVSWYQQTPGQGLQFLFEYFSETQRNKGNFPGRFSGRQFSNSRSEMNVSTLELGDSALYLCASSAVQGARGYTFGSGTRLTVV.

The chain couples TRBV6-5 to TRBJ2-1; 8 bases line up with TRBD1. The V and J ends lost 7 bases and 4 bases, in that order; junction bases with no gene match: 6. Germline-derived CDR1 and CDR2 are MNHEY and SVGAGI. CDR3 size: 14 residues. CDR3 sequence: CASTPTGAYNEQFF. CDR3 bases: TGTGCCAGCACCCCGACAGGGGCTTACAATGAGCAGTTCTTC.

The chain carries TRBV10-3 and TRBJ1-5, with a weak D call TRBD1 (5 bases). CDR1 ENHRY and CDR2 SYGVKD come from the germline V gene. V was cut by 8 bases and J by 0 bases, with 8 bases left in between. The CDR3 length is 13 residues. The CDR3 reads CAIGANSNQPQHF. DNA for the CDR3: TGTGCCATCGGGGCGAATAGCAATCAGCCCCAGCATTTT.

The chain has TRBV11-2 and TRBJ1-3; tentatively, D is TRBD1 (6 bases). The V gene's germline CDR1 is SGHAT and CDR2 FQNNGV. With 5 bases removed from V and 4 bases from J, the gap between germline ends came to 15 bases. The length of the CDR3 is 15 residues. CDR3: CASSSTGTPGNTIYF. CDR3 sequence (DNA): TGTGCCAGCAGCAGTACCGGGACACCCGGAAACACCATATATTTT.

The CDR3 is CASSRSGDRVSIQYF. Here the CDR3 DNA reads TGTGCCAGCAGCCGGAGCGGGGACAGGGTCAGCATTCAGTACTTC. The chain links TRBV4-2 to TRBJ2-4; 9 nucleotides line up with TRBD1. This CDR3 has 15 residues. CDR1 is LGHNA, CDR2 YNFKEQ, per germline. J lost 9 bases, V lost 4 bases, and 10 bases had no gene match.

The chain carries TRBV7-2 and TRBJ1-2; no reliable D call. CDR3 length: 15 residues. V was shortened by 1 base and J by 5 bases, with 14 bases between the two germline ends. Germline CDR1 is SGHTA and CDR2 is FQGNSA. This CDR3 reads CASSLGGLSGYGYTF. In DNA, the CDR3 is TGTGCCAGCAGCTTAGGAGGCCTTTCGGGATATGGCTACACCTTC.